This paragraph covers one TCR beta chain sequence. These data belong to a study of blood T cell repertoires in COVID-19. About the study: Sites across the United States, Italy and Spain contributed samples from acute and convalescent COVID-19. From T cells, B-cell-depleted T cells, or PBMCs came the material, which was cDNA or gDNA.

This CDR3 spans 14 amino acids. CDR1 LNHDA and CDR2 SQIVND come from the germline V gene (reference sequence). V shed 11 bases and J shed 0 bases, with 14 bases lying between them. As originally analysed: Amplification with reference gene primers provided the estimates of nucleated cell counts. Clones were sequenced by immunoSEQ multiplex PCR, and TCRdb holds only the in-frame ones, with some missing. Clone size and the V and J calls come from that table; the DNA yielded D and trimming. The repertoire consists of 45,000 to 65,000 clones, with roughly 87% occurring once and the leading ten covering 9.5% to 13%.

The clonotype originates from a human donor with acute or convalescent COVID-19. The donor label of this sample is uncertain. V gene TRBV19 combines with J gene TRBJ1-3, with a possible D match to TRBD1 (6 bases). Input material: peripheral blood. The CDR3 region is CAAQGIASGNTIYF. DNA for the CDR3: TGTGCCGCACAGGGCATTGCCTCTGGAAACACCATATATTTT.